The 17 T cell receptor beta chains reported below all come from one sample, sequenced in a study of T cells after yellow fever vaccination. Each CDR3 protein is one row after TCRdb ran MiXCR on the 5' RACE reads. The repertoire holds hundreds of thousands of distinct CDR3 sequences, about 4% seen once, with approximately 23% in the top ten. Sequencing used PBMCs, obtained 5 days after the yellow fever booster vaccination. The source of these receptors is a man aged 18 to 30 who received the YFV17D yellow fever vaccine.

In its sample, this clonotype was seen many times. This chain joins TRBV11-2 and TRBJ2-2; the D is unclear. Trimming pared 5 bases from V and 4 bases from J, leaving 8 bases between. The CDR3 loop spans 13 amino acids. Germline V gene sequence: CDR1 SGHAT, CDR2 FQNNGV. The CDR3 reads CASSPHSTGELFF. For the CDR3, the DNA is TGTGCCAGCAGCCCCCATAGCACCGGGGAGCTGTTTTTT.

This clonotype came up a few times. The V call is TRBV6-5, the J call TRBJ1-6; 8 bases are shared with TRBD1. Germline CDR1 MNHEY, CDR2 SVGAGI. The CDR3 length is 17 residues. The V gene end was trimmed by 0 bases and the J gene end by 10 bases; junction bases not matched to a gene: 11. The CDR3 spells CASSYSGQGMIGSPLHF. CDR3 sequence (DNA): TGTGCCAGCAGTTACTCCGGACAGGGTATGATAGGATCACCCCTCCACTTT.

This clonotype has a count of ten or more. This CDR3 reads CASSRQGSKWGEQYV. For the CDR3, the DNA is TGTGCCAGCAGCCGACAGGGGTCCAAGTGGGGCGAGCAGTACGTC. The V call is TRBV11-2, the J call TRBJ2-7, with 8 bases identical to TRBD1. The CDR3 covers 15 residues. Germline V gene sequence: CDR1 SGHAT, CDR2 FQNNGV. V lost 5 bases, J lost 6 bases, and 12 bases stayed unmatched.

Many counts were recorded for this clonotype. This sequence joins TRBV18 and TRBJ2-5, with 9 bases aligning to TRBD2. This CDR3 comprises 15 residues. J gave up 5 bases and V 4 bases, and 8 bases lay outside the gene matches. Germline V CDR1 and CDR2: KGHSH, LQKENI. Written as DNA, the CDR3 is TGTGCCAGCTCACGTCGGCGGGGGGGCGATGAGACCCAGTACTTC. This gives the protein CASSRRRGGDETQYF.

Turning to this clonotype: Being one base from a much bigger clone, this may be a read error. The chain links TRBV9 to TRBJ2-7; 8 nucleotides align to TRBD2. The CDR3 is 13 amino acids. The germline CDR1 and CDR2 sequences are SGDLS and YYNGEE. Trimming at V came to 0 bases and at J to 6 bases, leaving 2 bases not matched to a gene. The CDR3 DNA sequence: TGTGCCAGCAGCGTAGGCGGGGGGACCGAGCAGTACTTC. Protein: CASSVGGGTEQYF.

This clonotype was counted only a few times. The chain combines TRBV7-8 with TRBJ1-2, with D unresolved. Per germline, CDR1 SGHVS and CDR2 FQNEAQ. V was trimmed by 5 bases and J by 7 bases, leaving 14 bases between them. The CDR3 consists of 13 residues. The CDR3 nucleotides are TGTGCCAGCAGCCCCAAAAATTCACTTGGCTACACCTTC. Translating gives CASSPKNSLGYTF.

This clonotype showed up just a few times. The chain recombines TRBV7-2 with TRBJ2-3; TRBD2 matches at 12 bases. The CDR3 consists of 14 residues. The trim removed 8 bases at V and 5 bases at J, leaving 5 bases unmatched. Per germline, CDR1 SGHTA and CDR2 FQGNSA. DNA of the CDR3: TGTGCCAGCTTTGGACTAGCGGGGTTAGATACGCAGTATTTT. This codes for CASFGLAGLDTQYF. The full variable domain, its missing parts supplied by reference TRBV7-2 and TRBJ2-3, is GAGVSQSPSNKVTEKGKDVELRCDPISGHTALYWYRQSLGQGLEFLIYFQGNSAPDKSGLPSDRFSAERTGGSVSTLTIQRTQQEDSAVYLCASFGLAGLDTQYFGPGTRLTVL.

This clonotype was detected a few times. The rearrangement uses TRBV6-5 and TRBJ1-3; D uncertain. The V and J ends lost 2 bases and 2 bases respectively, with 10 bases between them. There are 15 residues in the CDR3. Germline-derived CDR1 and CDR2 are MNHEY and SVGAGI. The CDR3 DNA is TGTGCCAGCAGTTACGGGCAGGAGACTGGAAACACCATATATTTT. Protein: CASSYGQETGNTIYF.

The V gene is TRBV20-1, the J gene TRBJ1-3; D gene unclear. The CDR3 runs to 16 residues. Trimming left V 1 base short and J 0 bases short, with 13 bases between. CDR1 and CDR2 (germline): DFQATT, SNEGSKA (reference sequence). Here the CDR3 reads CSARGSRLSSGNTIYF. CDR3 bases: TGCAGTGCTAGAGGCTCGCGGTTAAGCTCTGGAAACACCATATATTTT.

This clonotype was detected only a few times. V is TRBV7-2 and J is TRBJ2-6; D unresolved. Trimming removed 2 bases from V and 2 bases from J, with 13 bases in between. This CDR3 comprises 17 residues. The germline CDR1 and CDR2 sequences are SGHTA and FQGNSA. As DNA, the CDR3 is TGTGCCAGCAGCTTATACCCTCTAGGAACTGGGGCCAACGTCCTGACTTTC. This translates into CASSLYPLGTGANVLTF.

This clonotype was picked up a small number of times. The V gene is TRBV20-1, the J gene TRBJ1-5; perhaps TRBD1 as D (6 bases). The CDR3 runs to 17 residues. Per germline, CDR1 DFQATT and CDR2 SNEGSKA (reference sequence). V was clipped by 3 bases and J by 2 bases, with 20 bases between them. CDR3 in DNA: TGCAGTGCTAGCGGGGGACCTGGGGGCTTCGGCAATCAGCCCCAGCATTTT. Translated, it gives CSASGGPGGFGNQPQHF.

The chain is built from TRBV10-3 and TRBJ2-3; TRBD2 is a possible D gene (7 bases). This CDR3 contains 19 residues. V was cut by 9 bases and J by 0 bases, with 28 bases left in between. Germline loops: CDR1 ENHRY, CDR2 SYGVKD. The CDR3 reads CAIRSWGGGGSSSTDTQYF. CDR3 in DNA: TGTGCCATTCGCTCCTGGGGGGGCGGCGGATCCTCTAGCACAGATACGCAGTATTTT.

The table lists this clonotype with a few counts. The gene calls are TRBV4-3 and TRBJ1-6, with D perhaps TRBD1 (5 bases). The V gene lost 3 bases and the J gene lost 6 bases, with 12 bases spanning the gap. The CDR3 covers 15 residues. Germline lookup yields CDR1 LGHNA and CDR2 YSLEER. CDR3 sequence (DNA): TGCGCCAGCAGCCACGGGACGGAATTTAATTCACCCCTCCACTTT. The encoded protein is CASSHGTEFNSPLHF.

In this sample, this clonotype turned up many times. The rearrangement joins TRBV18 to TRBJ2-5; 8 nucleotides line up with TRBD1. The trim removed 2 bases at V and 1 base at J, leaving 3 bases unmatched. This CDR3 has 15 residues. The germline V gene encodes CDR1 KGHSH and CDR2 LQKENI. The CDR3 here is CASSPSDRAQETQYF. The CDR3 DNA reads TGTGCCAGCTCACCATCGGACAGGGCCCAAGAGACCCAGTACTTC.

This clonotype was detected only a few times. The chain employs TRBV28 and TRBJ1-1; maybe TRBD1 (6 bases). The CDR3 consists of 15 residues. V was shortened by 6 bases and J by 0 bases, with 14 bases between the two germline ends. Per germline, CDR1 MDHEN and CDR2 SYDVKM. The CDR3 is CASRLAGHMNTEAFF. CDR3 DNA sequence: TGTGCCAGCAGATTAGCGGGACATATGAACACTGAAGCTTTCTTT.

V is TRBV20-1 and J is TRBJ1-3; D remains ambiguous. The CDR3 runs 16 residues. Germline lookup yields CDR1 DFQATT and CDR2 SNEGSKA (reference sequence). V was pared by 1 base and J by 0 bases, with 13 bases between. CDR3 loop: CSARVEGAPSGNTIYF. The DNA of the CDR3 is TGCAGTGCTAGAGTGGAGGGCGCACCCTCTGGAAACACCATATATTTT.

This clonotype has just a few counts. J is TRBJ2-7 and V is TRBV12-3 or TRBV12-4, with D perhaps matching TRBD1 or TRBD2 (5 bases each). The V end was cut by 5 bases, the J end by 2 bases, with 16 bases between. CDR3 length: 15 residues. CDR3 coding DNA: TGTGCCAGCAGTCCCGTGAAGAGGGGTACCTACGAGCAGTACTTC. This sequence encodes CASSPVKRGTYEQYF.